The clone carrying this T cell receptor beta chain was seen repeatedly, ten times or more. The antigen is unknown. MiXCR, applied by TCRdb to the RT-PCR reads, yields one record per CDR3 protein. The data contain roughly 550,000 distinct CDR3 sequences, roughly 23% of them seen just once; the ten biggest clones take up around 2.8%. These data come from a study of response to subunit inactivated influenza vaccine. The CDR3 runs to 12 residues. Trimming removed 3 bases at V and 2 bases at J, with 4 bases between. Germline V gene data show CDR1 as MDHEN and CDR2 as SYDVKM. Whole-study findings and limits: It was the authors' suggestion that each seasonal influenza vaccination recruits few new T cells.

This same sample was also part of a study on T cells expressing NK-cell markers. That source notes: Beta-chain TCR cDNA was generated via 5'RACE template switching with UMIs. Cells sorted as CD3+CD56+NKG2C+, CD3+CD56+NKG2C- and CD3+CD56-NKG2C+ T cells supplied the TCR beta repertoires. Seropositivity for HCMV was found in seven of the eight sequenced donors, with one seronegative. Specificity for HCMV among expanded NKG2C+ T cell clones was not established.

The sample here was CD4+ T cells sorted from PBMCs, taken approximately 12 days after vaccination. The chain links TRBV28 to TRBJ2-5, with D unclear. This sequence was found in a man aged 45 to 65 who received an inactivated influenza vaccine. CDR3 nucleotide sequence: TGTGCCAGCAGTTTTTTTCAAGAGACCCAGTACTTC. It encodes CASSFFQETQYF.